The entry that follows covers one T cell receptor beta chain sequence. The antigen is undetermined. It was version v3.0 of the immunoSEQ assay that was run at survey level. Sequencing was performed with immunoSEQ multiplex PCR; in TCRdb, only in-frame clones are kept and a portion is missing. The table has under 50,000 clones, approximately 85% seen once. V lost 1 base and J lost 6; bases outside the gene matches: 12. The CDR3 contains 19 residues. The V gene's germline CDR1 is LNHNV and CDR2 YYDKDF (reference sequence). For each donor, at least one pre-ART and at least two post-ART PBMC samples were available. These data are taken from a study of long-term antiretroviral therapy in people with HIV. Study conclusions and caveats: ART was followed by higher diversity that remained below transplant donor controls.

The specimen comprised unsorted PBMCs, sampled 3.1 years after starting antiretroviral therapy. The chain links TRBV15 to TRBJ2-1; 13 nucleotides align to TRBD2. The clonotype originates from a woman aged 50 to 60 with HIV. CDR3 protein: CATSRVPRTSGGPANEQFF. The CDR3 DNA is TGTGCCACCAGCAGAGTTCCCCGGACTAGCGGGGGCCCGGCCAATGAGCAGTTCTTC.